The 10 T cell receptor delta chains presented below share a single source sample, sequenced in a study of γδ T cells in repeated Plasmodium falciparum infection. Vgamma9/Vdelta2+ and Vdelta2-negative gammadelta T cells were flow-sorted from PBMC for bulk sequencing. TCRdb redid clone calling on the multiplex PCR reads using CATT. The top ten clones hold 14% to 15% of a sample with 45,000 to 70,000 delta-chain clones, over 1.5% of them seen once. Sequenced material: gamma-delta T cells from blood. All receptors derive from a pool of human donors (malaria-infected and uninfected, not separated).

This clone has more than one count but fewer than ten. With only one base between it and a far larger clone, this is likely a read error. Other DNA variants within this sample encode the same CDR3. CDR3 amino acids: CALGEEDRSDKLIF. The DNA of the CDR3 is TGTGCTCTTGGGGAAGAGGATAGGTCCGATAAACTCATCTTC. The chain employs TRDV1 and TRDJ1; maybe TRDD3 (5 bases). The CDR3 length is 14 residues. The germline gives CDR1 TSWWSYY, CDR2 QGS.

In regard to this clone: Only one base separates this from a far larger clonotype, so it likely reflects a read error. This same CDR3 is encoded by further DNA sequences in the sample. CDR3 protein: CALGDRRAGGYELYTDKLIF. CDR3 sequence (DNA): TGTGCTCTTGGGGACCGGAGAGCTGGGGGATACGAGTTGTACACCGATAAGCTCATCTTT. With the J gene uncalled, the V gene is TRDV1; TRDD3, as called in the table, went unchecked against the DNA. Per germline, CDR1 TSWWSYY and CDR2 QGS. The CDR3 is made up of 20 amino acids.

This clone has a count of ten or more. A read error likely explains this, since a far larger clone differs by one base. This specimen includes other DNA sequences encoding the same CDR3. The V call is TRDV1, the J call TRDJ1; 7 positions agree with TRDD3. CDR1 is TSWWSYY and CDR2 is QGS in the germline V gene. V shed 4 bases, J shed 0 bases, and the junction held 26 bases outside the gene matches. There are 22 residues in the CDR3. The CDR3 is CALGVVVDTPRLYWGYTDKLIF. The CDR3 region has the DNA TGTGCTCTTGGGGTGGTGGTCGATACCCCGCGGTTATACTGGGGTTACACCGATAAACTCATCTTT.

Regarding this clone: This DNA's translation and the protein TCRdb lists, from a much larger clone, do not match at residue 17, likely due to a read error; the protein shown is translated from the DNA. V gene TRDV1 combines with J gene TRDJ1; 13 bases are shared with TRDD3. Germline CDR1 reads TSWWSYY; CDR2 reads QGS. CDR3 length: 19 amino acids. The CDR3 DNA reads TGTGCTCTTGGGGAAACCCGAAACTGGGGGATACGCGGCACCGATAAACCCATCTTT. Its translation is CALGETRNWGIRGTDKPIF.

The table lists this clone with a few counts. With a far larger clone one base away, a read error is the likely cause. The same CDR3 also results from other DNA sequences found in this sample. The chain joins TRDV1 to TRDJ1; 7 bases line up with TRDD3. No J gene was available from TCRdb, and it was assigned here by a germline match of the DNA. The ends lost 1 base at V and 0 bases at J; junction bases unmatched: 35. The CDR3 length is 26 residues. CDR1 and CDR2 (germline): TSWWSYY, QGS. CDR3 in amino acids: CALGEPSPFSTFILLGAPAYTDKLIF. Here the CDR3 DNA reads TGTGCTCTTGGGGAACCTTCACCCTTTTCTACGTTTATACTTCTGGGGGCCCCGGCGTACACCGATAAACTCATCTTT.

This clone was seen more than once but under ten times. This DNA's translation differs at residue 17 from TCRdb's protein, which comes from a much larger clone; a read error is likely, and the protein shown is translated from the DNA. The J gene is TRDJ1, the V gene TRDV1; 9 bases are shared with TRDD3. No J segment appears in TCRdb, so it was assigned here by matching the sequence to germline. From germline, CDR1 is TSWWSYY and CDR2 QGS. V gave up 4 bases and J gave up 7 bases; unmatched junction bases: 37. CDR3 size: 24 residues. The DNA for the CDR3 is TGTGCTCTTGGGGGCCCTGGGAGTGTGACGACCGGGGCACTGGGGGAGGGTCGGTTCGGTAAACTCATCTTT. This encodes CALGGPGSVTTGALGEGRFGKLIF.

This clone was recorded many times. TCRdb's protein, taken from a much larger clone, differs from this DNA's translation at residue 10, likely owing to a read error; the protein displayed comes from the DNA. The gene calls are TRDV1 and TRDJ1, with 11 positions matching TRDD3. CDR1 and CDR2 from the germline V gene are TSWWSYY and QGS. Trimming took 2 bases from V and 3 from J; bases not matched to a gene: 20. This CDR3 contains 21 residues. Here the CDR3 DNA reads TGTGCTCTTGGGGAATTCCCGTTCCTCCGTCTGGGGGATACCATTGCCGATAAACTCATCTTT. It is translated as CALGEFPFLRLGDTIADKLIF.

In this sample, this clone turned up many times. TCRdb lists the protein of a much larger clone for this DNA, which differs at residue 18, so this is likely a read error; the protein given here is translated from the DNA itself. The V gene is TRAV38-2/DV8, the J gene TRDJ3; TRDD3 aligns across 8 bases. This CDR3 is 24 amino acids long. Looked up from germline, CDR1 is TSESDYY and CDR2 is QEAYKQQN. CDR3 sequence: CAYRSWYRPPTGGQSPWGTRQMFF. In DNA form, the CDR3 reads TGTGCTTATAGGAGCTGGTACCGCCCTCCTACTGGGGGCCAGAGCCCCTGGGGCACCCGACAGATGTTTTTC. Looking up the rest from reference TRAV38-2/DV8 and TRDJ3 gives the full variable domain: AQTVTQSQPEMSVQEAETVTLSCTYDTSESDYYLFWYKQPPSRQMILVIRQEAYKQQNATENRFSVNFQKAAKSFSLKISDSQLGDAAMYFCAYRSWYRPPTGGQSPWGTRQMFFGTGIKLFVEP.

This clone was seen many times. The protein given by TCRdb reflects a much larger clone and differs at residue 8 from this DNA's translation, likely from a read error; the protein shown is the DNA's translation. The V call is TRDV1, the J call TRDJ1; 9 bases are shared with TRDD3. The germline V gene has CDR1 TSWWSYY and CDR2 QGS. J gave up 4 bases and V 9 bases, and 18 bases lay outside the gene matches. The CDR3 consists of 17 residues. In nucleotides, the CDR3 is TGTGCTCTGACACCCCGTAGACGGGGATACGCGGGCGATAAACTCATCTTT. Residues: CALTPRRRGYAGDKLIF.

There are many counts of this clone. The chain joins TRDV1 to TRDJ1; 10 bases agree with TRDD3. Germline V gives CDR1 TSWWSYY, CDR2 QGS. The CDR3 runs 20 residues. J was trimmed by 0 bases and V by 2 bases; bases with no gene match: 15. The CDR3 loop is CALGESRYWGILPYTDKLIF. CDR3 DNA: TGTGCTCTTGGGGAATCCAGGTACTGGGGGATCCTCCCTTACACCGATAAACTCATCTTT.